This entry lists 17 T cell receptor beta chains sequenced from one sample in a study of blood T cell repertoires in COVID-19. The assay was immunoSEQ multiplex PCR, and TCRdb's table has in-frame clones only and misses some. The repertoire holds hundreds of thousands of clones, with almost 90% as singletons. The specimen sequenced was peripheral blood. These receptors were taken from an elderly man with acute or convalescent COVID-19.

The chain uses TRBV12-3 or TRBV12-4 and TRBJ1-5; D is ambiguous. The CDR3 is 12 residues long. Trimming removed 6 bases at V and 7 bases at J, with 10 bases between. The CDR3 protein is CASRIWEQPQHF. CDR3 nucleotide sequence: TGTGCCAGCAGGATTTGGGAGCAGCCCCAGCATTTT.

The gene calls are TRBV2 and TRBJ2-5, with D possibly TRBD2 on 7 matching bases. The V end was cut by 0 bases, the J end by 5 bases, with 19 bases between. Germline CDR1 is SNHLY and CDR2 is FYNNEI. The CDR3 runs to 17 residues. CDR3 DNA sequence: TGTGCCAGCAGTGAAGCAGGGGGGAGGGCCGGCTTGGAGACCCAGTACTTC. It is translated as CASSEAGGRAGLETQYF.

The V call is TRBV28, the J call TRBJ1-1, with D maybe TRBD1 (5 bases). The CDR3 loop spans 15 amino acids. Looked up from germline, CDR1 is MDHEN and CDR2 is SYDVKM. The V gene lost 2 bases and the J gene lost 5 bases, with 15 bases spanning the gap. CDR3 DNA sequence: TGTGCCAGCAGTTTAAAAACGGGGGGAAGGACTGAAGCTTTCTTT. This translates into CASSLKTGGRTEAFF.

J is TRBJ1-1 and V is TRBV11-3, with D unclear. The CDR3 is 14 residues long. V lost 0 bases and J 4 bases, leaving 9 bases between the germline ends. Germline CDR1 SGHNT, CDR2 YENEEA. CDR3 amino acids: CASSLDTMSTEAFF. The CDR3 nucleotides are TGTGCCAGCAGCTTAGATACCATGAGCACTGAAGCTTTCTTT.

This rearrangement joins TRBV7-9 to TRBJ2-7, with 10 bases lining up with TRBD2. The germline gives CDR1 SEHNR, CDR2 FQNEAQ (reference sequence). The trim removed 4 bases at V and 5 bases at J, leaving 8 bases unmatched. The CDR3 totals 15 residues. CDR3 sequence reads: CASSSADSGRHEQYF. In nucleotides, the CDR3 is TGTGCCAGCAGCTCCGCCGATAGCGGGAGGCACGAGCAGTACTTC.

This chain joins TRBV21-1 and TRBJ1-1. TRBV21-1 is a pseudogene. This CDR3 comprises 15 residues. The CDR3 region is CASSKEEGVNTEAFF. In DNA form, the CDR3 reads TGTGCCAGCAGCAAAGAGGAGGGCGTGAACACTGAAGCTTTCTTT.

CDR3 in DNA: TGTGCCAGCAGCTTAGGCAGGCTTAGCTCCTACGAGCAGTACTTC. Its protein product is CASSLGRLSSYEQYF. The J gene is TRBJ2-7, the V gene TRBV5-6, with D unresolved. From germline, CDR1 is SGHDT and CDR2 YYEEEE. Trimming removed 2 bases from V and 0 bases from J, with 12 bases in between. There are 15 residues in the CDR3.

J is TRBJ2-7 and V is TRBV14, with D possibly matching TRBD2 (6 bases). Per germline, CDR1 SGHDN and CDR2 FVKESK. The ends were cut back, 1 base at V and 2 bases at J, with 12 bases in the middle. CDR3 size: 15 residues. CDR3 nucleotide sequence: TGTGCCAGCAGCCAAGCACTAGCTCTTGCCTACGAGCAGTACTTC. It translates to CASSQALALAYEQYF.

The genes are TRBV5-4 and TRBJ1-2, with D possibly TRBD1 on 5 matching bases. CDR1 and CDR2 (germline): SGHNT, YYREEE (reference sequence). This CDR3 spans 15 amino acids. V dropped 0 bases and J dropped 6 bases, with 15 bases sitting between them. The CDR3 region has the DNA TGTGCCAGCAGCTTGGATGGGAGGGGAGGTCATGGCTACACCTTC. This translates into CASSLDGRGGHGYTF.

This rearrangement joins TRBV24-1 to TRBJ2-1, with 8 bases identical to TRBD2. CDR3 length: 17 amino acids. Germline V gives CDR1 KGHDR, CDR2 SFDVKD. The J segment lost 0 bases and the V segment lost 4 bases, leaving 7 bases of the junction unmatched. In nucleotides, the CDR3 is TGTGCCACCAGTGACCCGACTAGCGCTAGCTCCTACAATGAGCAGTTCTTC. It encodes CATSDPTSASSYNEQFF.

V gene TRBV7-8 combines with J gene TRBJ1-1, with 8 nucleotides matching TRBD1. The CDR3 has 15 residues. The J segment lost 1 base and the V segment lost 5 bases, leaving 6 bases of the junction unmatched. Germline CDR1 reads SGHVS; CDR2 reads FQNEAQ. The CDR3 spells CASSPRTGGNTEAFF. The CDR3 DNA reads TGTGCCAGCAGCCCCAGAACAGGGGGGAACACTGAAGCTTTCTTT.

The chain links TRBV20-1 to TRBJ2-5, with 11 nucleotides matching TRBD2. After removal of 3 bases from V and 4 bases from J, the junction contained 7 bases not matched to a gene. Germline V gene sequence: CDR1 DFQATT, CDR2 SNEGSKA (reference sequence). This CDR3 spans 15 amino acids. This CDR3 reads CSASPRLAGTETQYF. CDR3 in DNA: TGCAGTGCTAGTCCCAGACTAGCGGGAACAGAGACCCAGTACTTC.

V is TRBV27 and J is TRBJ2-1; 8 nucleotides line up with TRBD2. This CDR3 has 16 residues. The V gene end was trimmed by 5 bases and the J gene end by 5 bases; junction bases not matched to a gene: 11. From germline, CDR1 is MNHEY and CDR2 SMNVEV (reference sequence). In DNA, the CDR3 is TGTGCCAGCAGTCCAGAGACTAGCGCAAAAAACAATGAGCAGTTCTTC. Translation: CASSPETSAKNNEQFF.

This rearrangement joins TRBV7-2 to TRBJ2-5, with D unresolved. The CDR3 spans 14 residues. V was clipped by 2 bases and J by 5 bases, with 12 bases between them. Per germline, CDR1 SGHTA and CDR2 FQGNSA. CDR3 sequence: CASSLWVDGETQYF. CDR3 in DNA: TGTGCCAGCAGCTTATGGGTAGACGGGGAGACCCAGTACTTC.

With respect to this clone: The sample has other DNA sequences that encode this CDR3 too. As DNA, the CDR3 is TGTGCCAGCAGTAGCGGAACCTACGAGCAGTACTTC. It yields the protein CASSSGTYEQYF. V gene TRBV6-2 or TRBV6-3 combines with J gene TRBJ2-7, with D tentatively TRBD2 (5 bases). The ends were cut back, 5 bases at V and 2 bases at J, with 7 bases in the middle. The CDR3 is 12 amino acids. Germline CDR1 MNHEY, CDR2 SVGEGT.

Judged by abundance, this clone is medium-sized. The sample carries other DNA sequences with the same CDR3. The V gene is TRBV7-2, the J gene TRBJ2-5, with TRBD1 matching 10 bases. CDR3 length equals 15 residues. The V gene end was trimmed by 5 bases and the J gene end by 4 bases; junction bases not matched to a gene: 7. The V gene's germline CDR1 is SGHTA and CDR2 FQGNSA. The CDR3, as DNA: TGTGCCAGCAGCCCTGACAGGGGGCAGGGAGAGACCCAGTACTTC. Encoded protein: CASSPDRGQGETQYF.

This rearrangement joins TRBV6-5 to TRBJ1-1; no definite D call. The length of the CDR3 is 13 residues. V lost 0 bases, J lost 5 bases, and 7 bases lay in between. Germline assignment: CDR1 MNHEY and CDR2 SVGAGI. The DNA for the CDR3 is TGTGCCAGCAGTTACTCTGGAGAGACTGAAGCTTTCTTT. This codes for CASSYSGETEAFF.